This T cell receptor (beta chain) was sequenced during a study of T-cell memory formation after mild COVID-19. TCRdb ran MiXCR on the 5' RACE reads and lists one entry per CDR3 protein. The data show about 320,000 distinct CDR3 sequences, with around 15% seen just once and 21% held by the top ten. There are 17 residues in the CDR3. Germline assignment: CDR1 KGHSH and CDR2 LQKENI. Trimming removed 8 bases from V and 0 bases from J; junction bases left unmatched: 8. Source material: PBMCs or a T cell subset sorted from them (not recorded which). The origin of this receptor is a man aged 18 to 30 who had mild COVID-19 (a few samples of this study predate the infection). Cell type and time point are not known. The rearrangement links TRBV18 to TRBJ2-6; 9 positions agree with TRBD1. The CDR3 coding sequence is TGTGCCAGCCACCGGGACAGGGTTGCCTCTGGGGCCAACGTCCTGACTTTC. It is translated as CASHRDRVASGANVLTF.